This T cell receptor beta chain stems from a study of cytotoxic CD8 clonotypes in ibrutinib-treated CLL. This CDR3 comprises 13 residues. V lost 6 bases, J lost 7 bases, and 1 base stayed unmatched. Germline CDR1 is MNHEY and CDR2 is SMNVEV (reference sequence). This clone was detected only a few times. The antigen remains unidentified. The study's findings and limits: Baseline levels of clonality went above those of age-matched healthy donors and moved with circulating CD8+ T-cell counts.

Cryopreserved PBMCs supplied about 2 micrograms of genomic DNA for TCR beta libraries. Produced via immunoSEQ multiplex PCR; TCRdb's table is partial and in-frame only. Found here are about 300,000 clones, 70% to 80% of them singletons; the top ten hold 5.6%. The chain carries TRBV27 and TRBJ1-6; 9 bases match TRBD1. This TCR was recovered from a human donor with chronic lymphocytic leukemia. Material: PBMCs, obtained at disease progression, from a patient treated with ibrutinib. CDR3 nucleotides: TGTGCCAGCAGGGGACAGGGAAATTCACCCCTCCACTTT. Its protein is CASRGQGNSPLHF.